A single sample is the source of the 16 T cell receptor beta chains below, sequenced in a study. TCRdb analysed the 5' RACE reads with MiXCR anew, one entry per CDR3 protein. Among fewer than 6,500 distinct CDR3 sequences, roughly a third were seen once, and the ten largest hold 50% to 60%. Sequenced: memory CD4+ T cells sorted from blood. The subset: memory CD4+ T cells, CD4+CD45RO+CD25-. The origin of the receptors is a female donor with breast cancer.

This clonotype was found many times. The V call is TRBV30, the J call TRBJ2-2, with 7 bases lining up with TRBD2. The CDR3 covers 16 residues. The germline gives CDR1 GTSNPN, CDR2 SVGIG (reference sequence). J was trimmed by 4 bases and V by 2 bases; bases with no gene match: 10. The CDR3 DNA follows: TGTGCCTGGAGTCACGGGCTGGGGGGGATCACCGGGGAGCTGTTTTTT. The encoded protein is CAWSHGLGGITGELFF.

This chain connects TRBV7-2 to TRBJ2-6, with no clear D. The germline gives CDR1 SGHTA, CDR2 FQGNSA. This CDR3 has 15 residues. V was trimmed by 1 base and J by 0 bases, leaving 4 bases between them. The CDR3 DNA is TGTGCCAGCAGCTTAGACAGCTCTGGGGCCAACGTCCTGACTTTC. Its translation: CASSLDSSGANVLTF.

This clonotype was detected a few times. The chain carries TRBV7-3 and TRBJ2-7, with a possible D match to TRBD1 (6 bases). The germline V and J ends were trimmed by 5 bases and 2 bases, with 19 bases remaining between them. This CDR3 has 16 residues. From germline, CDR1 is SGHTA and CDR2 FQGTGA. The CDR3 reads CASSPFPGQPAYEQYF. CDR3 sequence (DNA): TGTGCCAGCAGCCCCTTCCCGGGACAACCCGCCTACGAGCAGTACTTC.

V and J are TRBV6-5 and TRBJ2-7, with 7 bases identical to TRBD2. CDR1 MNHEY and CDR2 SVGAGI come from the germline V gene. J gave up 9 bases and V 0 bases, and 14 bases lay outside the gene matches. The length of the CDR3 is 16 residues. CDR3 protein: CASSYSLGGGPTGQYF. The CDR3 DNA reads as TGTGCCAGCAGTTACTCCCTTGGCGGGGGTCCCACGGGGCAGTACTTC.

V usage is TRBV7-9 and J usage is TRBJ1-6; TRBD1 might be the D (6 bases). V shed 2 bases and J shed 6 bases, with 11 bases lying between them. The CDR3 sequence is 15 residues long. CDR1 SEHNR and CDR2 FQNEAQ come from the germline V gene (reference sequence). CDR3 DNA sequence: TGTGCCAGCAGCTTAACAGGGACGGCTAATTCACCCCTCCACTTT. Its protein is CASSLTGTANSPLHF.

In this sample, this clonotype turned up a few times. This chain links TRBV6-1 with TRBJ1-5, with no clear D. The CDR3 length is 16 residues. The germline V gene encodes CDR1 MNHNS and CDR2 SASEGT. Trimming took 4 bases from V and 2 from J, leaving 15 bases between them. CDR3 in DNA: TGTGCCAGCAGTGCGGGCCTATGGGAGGGCAATCAGCCCCAGCATTTT. Amino acids: CASSAGLWEGNQPQHF.

By sample fraction, this clonotype is medium-sized (0.01 to 0.1%). The chain carries TRBV15 and TRBJ2-7; D is possibly TRBD2 (6 bases). CDR3 length equals 14 residues. Trimming removed 0 bases at V and 5 bases at J, with 11 bases between. The germline gives CDR1 LNHNV, CDR2 YYDKDF (reference sequence). CDR3 in DNA: TGTGCCACCAGCAGAGACAGGGAGCGGGACGAGCAGTACTTC. This encodes CATSRDRERDEQYF.

This rearrangement joins TRBV29-1 to TRBJ1-2; no reliable D call. In germline, CDR1 is SQVTM, CDR2 ANQGSEA. CDR3 length equals 12 residues. The V gene lost 2 bases and the J gene lost 8 bases, with 12 bases spanning the gap. CDR3 bases: TGCAGCGTTGAATCCGGGAAAGGAGGCTACACCTTC. This sequence encodes CSVESGKGGYTF.

Note on this clonotype: A much bigger clone sits one base away, suggesting this may be a read error. The CDR3 sequence is CASSQGDRGNTGAFF. The DNA of the CDR3 is TGCGCCAGCAGCCAAGGGGACAGGGGAAACACTGGAGCTTTCTTT. The chain is built from TRBV4-1 and TRBJ1-1; 10 bases fit TRBD1. CDR3 length: 15 amino acids. The V gene's germline CDR1 is MGHRA and CDR2 YSYEKL.

This clonotype counts as large (0.1 to 1%). This chain connects TRBV12-3 or TRBV12-4 to TRBJ2-5; D may be TRBD2 (5 bases). With 3 bases removed from V and 2 bases from J, the gap between germline ends came to 7 bases. The CDR3 runs to 13 residues. The CDR3 DNA is TGTGCCAGCAGTTTTAGAGGGCAAGAGACCCAGTACTTC. It is translated as CASSFRGQETQYF.

V gene TRBV20-1 combines with J gene TRBJ1-2; D unclear. This CDR3 comprises 12 residues. Trimming removed 0 bases from V and 4 bases from J, with 6 bases in between. The germline V gene has CDR1 DFQATT and CDR2 SNEGSKA (reference sequence). The CDR3 sequence is CSARDRSYGYTF. Written as DNA, the CDR3 is TGCAGTGCTAGAGACAGAAGCTATGGCTACACCTTC.

A word on this clonotype: The junction departs from germline at one end; a sequencing error may be responsible. The V gene is TRBV20-1, the J gene TRBJ2-3, with a weak D call TRBD2 (6 bases). Germline CDR1 is DFQATT and CDR2 is SNEGSKA (reference sequence). CDR3 length: 11 amino acids. The CDR3 DNA reads TGCTGTGCCAGGAGGGGAGATACGCAGTATTTT. Its protein product is CCARRGDTQYF.

This clonotype qualifies as medium-sized. This chain links TRBV20-1 with TRBJ1-6, with D perhaps TRBD1 (6 bases). The CDR3 has 16 amino acids. CDR1 and CDR2 (germline): DFQATT, SNEGSKA (reference sequence). The V and J ends lost 1 base and 8 bases respectively, with 18 bases between them. CDR3 DNA sequence: TGCAGTGCTAGAGCCTCCCTTGGGGGCCCTTATTCACCCCTCCACTTT. This translates into CSARASLGGPYSPLHF.

Details on this clonotype: A read error is possible here, since a much larger clone lies one base away. V usage is TRBV5-1 and J usage is TRBJ1-1; D is unresolved. The CDR3 runs to 14 residues. Germline V gene lookup returns CDR1 SGHRS and CDR2 YFSETQ. The CDR3 DNA follows: TGCGCCAGCACCCTATCGGGGTCGGGCACTGGAGCTTTCTTT. Protein: CASTLSGSGTGAFF.

The V and J genes are TRBV12-3 or TRBV12-4 and TRBJ1-2; possibly TRBD1 for D (6 bases). Trimming took 3 bases from V and 4 from J, leaving 9 bases between them. There are 13 residues in the CDR3. The CDR3 here is CASSFGGGYGYTF. CDR3 bases: TGTGCCAGCAGTTTTGGAGGGGGCTATGGCTACACCTTC.

The rearrangement joins TRBV5-1 to TRBJ1-4; 9 bases map to TRBD1. The CDR3 spans 15 residues. V lost 4 bases to trimming and J lost 2 bases; unmatched junction nucleotides: 3. CDR1 and CDR2 (germline): SGHRS, YFSETQ. This CDR3 reads CASSRDRATNEKLFF. DNA of the CDR3: TGCGCCAGCAGCCGGGACAGGGCCACTAATGAAAAACTGTTTTTT.